Below, one T cell receptor beta chain is given with its context. Its specific antigen is unknown. Base quality data are lacking; no much larger clone is found one base away. The sample comes from a study of identical twins (dated by TCRdb to 2015 to 2016). Broadly, across the study: To test whether fetal clonotypes persist, this study deep-sequenced TCR alpha and beta repertoires from monozygotic twins, from unrelated adults of various ages, and from cord blood. To rule out contamination, replicate twin experiments were performed at different times with different library preparation protocols. Overall study results and their limits: Because the same donors could not be followed over many years, the conclusions relied on cross-sectional statistical analysis. In monozygotic twins, out-of-frame TCR alpha sharing was systematically underestimated by recombination models, although the models agreed with sharing between unrelated individuals. Fewer insertions were carried by abundant cord blood beta clonotypes, a similar but weaker trend appeared in young adult naive repertoires, and no such trend appeared in memory repertoires. The excess sharing between twins in beta out-of-frame sequences was weaker because fewer shared sequences reduced the signal-to-noise ratio. Compared with coincidental sharing between unrelated individuals, out-of-frame TCR alpha sequences shared between twins had an excess of sequences with low generation probability. Invariant T cells such as MAIT and iNKT could partly confound zero-insertion analyses, though diverse VJ usage argued against this for most clonotypes.

Libraries were built with 5' RACE. Reads for this sample came from an Illumina HiSeq 2000. Template switching introduced a universal primer binding site; the final cDNA contained a unique molecular identifier, enabling accurate counting of TCR cDNA molecules. First-strand cDNA for TCR alpha and beta chains was synthesized from specific primers in the conserved constant-segment region. To control for contamination, each cDNA library was double barcoded with a SMART-Mk sample barcode plus Illumina barcodes. Two successive PCR steps introduced TruSeq adapter sequences along with Illumina sample barcodes. The Illumina HiSeq platform was used with custom primers to sequence TCR alpha and beta cDNA libraries. As for the original processing: MiGEC processed the raw reads to extract unique molecular identifiers, while MiXCR was used to determine the CDR3 positions. For each individual, recombination models were inferred using an EM algorithm with the repgenHMM and IGoR tools. The analysis of shared clonotypes was done with the tcR package in R, with sharing normalized by the product of cloneset sizes. To study raw recombination free of thymic and clonal selection effects, out-of-frame nonproductive sequences were analyzed. TCRdb passed the public sequencing reads through fastp at Q25 and MiXCR, retaining productive beta sequences. Identical CDR3 protein sequences are pooled into one entry, listed with their most common genes and DNA. TCRdb, rather than the study authors, made the V and J calls. This sample comprises 280,000 or so distinct CDR3 sequences, 6.5% to 9.5% of them detected only once. Clones ranked in the top ten supply 2.1% of the sample.

Only healthy Caucasian donors were included. Three pairs of female monozygotic twins, all aged roughly 18 to 29 years, were included in the twin cohort. Miltenyi CD45RO+ enrichment and human naive T-cell isolation kits were used to isolate memory (CD45RO+) and naive T cells from PBMC. The CDR3 runs 17 residues from the cysteine to the phenylalanine. Kept here is only the CDR3 DNA, which spans 51 bases and is read in frame from base 1. As encoded in the germline V gene, CDR1 is MNHNS while CDR2 is SASEGT. Here V drops 2 bases and J drops 0 bases, and the junction holds 7 bases not matched to any gene. These data are also associated with another study on yellow fever vaccine responses in identical twins. From that second study: The authors reported that the T cell response to vaccination in identical twins appeared partly convergent and partly personalized. Focusing on identical twins, the study followed the T cell clones that responded to the vaccine, and did so with precision.

The chain employs TRBV6-1 and TRBJ1-5; 7 central bases correspond to TRBD1. This TCR was recovered from a woman younger than 35 in good health. The sequencing sample was made of memory (CD45RO+) T cells sorted from blood. Explained via the paper, the cell subset or site label denotes: CD45RO+ enriched T cells. CDR3 protein: CASSELRGRNSNQPQHF. The DNA sequence is given as TGTGCCAGCAGTGAACTCAGGGGGAGGAATAGCAATCAGCCCCAGCATTTT.